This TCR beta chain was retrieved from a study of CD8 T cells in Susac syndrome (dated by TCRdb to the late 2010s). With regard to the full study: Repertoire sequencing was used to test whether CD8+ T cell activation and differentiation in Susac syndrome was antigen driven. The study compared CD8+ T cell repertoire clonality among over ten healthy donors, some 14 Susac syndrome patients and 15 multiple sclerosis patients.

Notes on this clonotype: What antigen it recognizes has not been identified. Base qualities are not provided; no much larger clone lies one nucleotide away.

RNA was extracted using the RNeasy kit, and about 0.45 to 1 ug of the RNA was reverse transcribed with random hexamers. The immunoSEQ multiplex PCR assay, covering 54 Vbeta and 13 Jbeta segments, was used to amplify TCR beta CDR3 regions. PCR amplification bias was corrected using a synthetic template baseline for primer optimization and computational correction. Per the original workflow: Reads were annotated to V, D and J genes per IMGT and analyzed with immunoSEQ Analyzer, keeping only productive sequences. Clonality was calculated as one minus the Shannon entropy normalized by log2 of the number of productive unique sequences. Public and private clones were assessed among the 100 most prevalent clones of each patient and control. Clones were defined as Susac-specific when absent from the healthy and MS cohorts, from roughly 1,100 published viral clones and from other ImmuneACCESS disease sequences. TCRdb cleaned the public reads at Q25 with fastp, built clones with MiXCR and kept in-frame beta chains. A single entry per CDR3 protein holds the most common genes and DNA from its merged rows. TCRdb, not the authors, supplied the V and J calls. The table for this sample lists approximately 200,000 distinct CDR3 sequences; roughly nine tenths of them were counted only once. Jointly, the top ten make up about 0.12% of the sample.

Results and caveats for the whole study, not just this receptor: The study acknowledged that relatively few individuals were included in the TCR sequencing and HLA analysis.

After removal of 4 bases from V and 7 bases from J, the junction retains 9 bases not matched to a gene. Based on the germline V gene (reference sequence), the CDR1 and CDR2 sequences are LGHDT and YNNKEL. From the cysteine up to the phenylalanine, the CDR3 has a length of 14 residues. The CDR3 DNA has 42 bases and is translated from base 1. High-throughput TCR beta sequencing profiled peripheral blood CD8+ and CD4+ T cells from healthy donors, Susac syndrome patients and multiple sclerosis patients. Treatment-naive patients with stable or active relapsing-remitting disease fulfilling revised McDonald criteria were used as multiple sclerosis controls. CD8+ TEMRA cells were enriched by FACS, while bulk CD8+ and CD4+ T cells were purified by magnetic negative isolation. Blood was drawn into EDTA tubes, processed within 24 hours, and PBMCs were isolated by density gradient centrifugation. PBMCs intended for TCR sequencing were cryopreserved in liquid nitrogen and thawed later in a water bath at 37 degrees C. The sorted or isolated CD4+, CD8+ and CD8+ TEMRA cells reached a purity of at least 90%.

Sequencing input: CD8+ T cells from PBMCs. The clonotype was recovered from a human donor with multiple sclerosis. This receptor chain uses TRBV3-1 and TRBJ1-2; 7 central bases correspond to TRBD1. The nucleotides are TGTGCCAGCAGCCTCGACAGGGCCGGGCTTGGCTACACCTTC. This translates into CASSLDRAGLGYTF. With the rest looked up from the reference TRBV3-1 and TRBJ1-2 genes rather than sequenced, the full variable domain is DTAVSQTPKYLVTQMGNDKSIKCEQNLGHDTMYWYKQDSKKFLKIMFSYNNKELIINETVPNRFSPKSPDKAHLNLHINSLELGDSAVYFCASSLDRAGLGYTFGSGTRLTVV.